This T cell receptor (beta chain) was retrieved from a study of blood T cells in healthy people across ages. Whole-study context: Per two T cells, about one barcoded beta molecule was captured through template switching.

Concerning this clonotype itself: Its antigen is as yet unknown.

Study results and limitations: No one knew whether donors had CMV, which possibly confounded expanded clonotype changes. Percentage of naive T cells showed a strong correlation with TCR beta diversity.

Per sample, a minimum of 6.5 million PBMCs were isolated. Trimming removed 6 bases at V and 11 bases at J, with 22 bases between. This CDR3 spans 14 amino acids. Using a J-beta primer mix together with a sample-barcoded 5' primer, a second PCR was run for roughly 6 to 11 cycles. MiXCR, run by TCRdb on the 5' RACE reads, gives a single entry per CDR3 protein. The table records about 400,000 distinct CDR3 sequences, about 49% of them present only once. The chain is built from TRBV12-3 or TRBV12-4 and TRBJ2-5, with D maybe TRBD1 (7 bases). The sequencing sample was made of blood. The origin of this receptor is a man aged 60 to 75 in good health. The CDR3 sequence is CASRPSGGGGEQYF. For the CDR3, the DNA is TGTGCCAGCAGGCCCTCAGGGGGAGGTGGGGAGCAGTACTTC.